This T cell receptor (beta chain) was captured in a study of T cells in Graves' hyperthyroidism and ophthalmopathy. In this sample, this clonotype turned up many times. Template material for amplifying TCR beta CDR3 regions consisted of RNA transcripts. The study used the HTBI primer set for a first-round RT-PCR of the TCR CDR3. A single record per CDR3 protein comes from TCRdb applying MiXCR to the multiplex PCR reads. The table lists 530,000 or so distinct CDR3 sequences, 15% to 20% of them singletons. Active moderate-to-severe ophthalmopathy, Clinical Activity Score at least 3, NOSPECS at least 4, under 3 months' duration. This sequence was found in a woman younger than 30 with Graves' ophthalmopathy. Material for sequencing was blood.

This CDR3 reads CAWIGDDYGYTF. The CDR3 DNA reads as TGTGCCTGGATTGGGGATGACTATGGCTACACCTTC. The chain has TRBV30 and TRBJ1-2; D not resolved. This CDR3 spans 12 amino acids. Trimming removed 4 bases at V and 3 bases at J, with 9 bases between. Per the germline V gene, CDR1 is GTSNPN and CDR2 is SVGIG (reference sequence).